This passage covers 30 T cell receptor beta chains from one sample sequenced in a study of T cells after yellow fever vaccination. TCRdb itself ran the 5' RACE reads through MiXCR, one entry per CDR3 protein. The top ten hold approximately 16% of the sample, which has about 360,000 distinct CDR3 sequences, 6.2% seen once. The sample consisted of PBMCs, taken 5 days after the yellow fever booster vaccination. These receptors were obtained from a man aged 25 to 40 who received the YFV17D yellow fever vaccine.

This clonotype has at least ten counts. The CDR3 DNA reads TGTGCCAGCAGTAGGAACAGGGGTACGAACACCGGGGAGCTGTTTTTT. The encoded protein is CASSRNRGTNTGELFF. The rearrangement uses TRBV6-1 and TRBJ2-2, with 7 bases identical to TRBD1. Germline V gene sequence: CDR1 MNHNS, CDR2 SASEGT. The CDR3 runs to 16 residues. J gave up 0 bases and V 5 bases, and 6 bases lay outside the gene matches.

This clonotype occurred many times. The chain uses TRBV7-9 and TRBJ2-5; the D gene is possibly TRBD2 (5 bases). CDR1 and CDR2 from the germline V gene are SEHNR and FQNEAQ (reference sequence). CDR3 length equals 12 residues. Trimming took off 5 bases at V and 3 bases at J, with 7 bases between the two ends. This chain's CDR3 is CASSPGKETQYF. The CDR3 DNA reads TGTGCCAGCAGCCCGGGGAAAGAGACCCAGTACTTC. Supplemented by reference TRBV7-9 and TRBJ2-5, the full variable domain reads DTGVSQNPRHKITKRGQNVTFRCDPISEHNRLYWYRQTLGQGPEFLTYFQNEAQLEKSRLLSDRFSAERPKGSFSTLEIQRTEQGDSAMYLCASSPGKETQYFGPGTRLLVL.

This clonotype was seen many times. The chain recombines TRBV30 with TRBJ2-5; D gene uncertain. Germline lookup yields CDR1 GTSNPN and CDR2 SVGIG (reference sequence). The CDR3 runs 13 residues. The germline V and J ends were trimmed by 0 bases and 5 bases, with 10 bases remaining between them. CDR3 in amino acids: CAWSVRPGETQYF. The CDR3, as DNA: TGTGCCTGGAGTGTACGACCCGGTGAGACCCAGTACTTC.

This clonotype was seen only a few times. The chain links TRBV7-9 to TRBJ2-1; D call uncertain. V gave up 4 bases and J gave up 3 bases, with 10 bases separating them. Per germline, CDR1 SEHNR and CDR2 FQNEAQ (reference sequence). This CDR3 comprises 14 residues. The CDR3 loop is CASSSPVFYNEQFF. The DNA of the CDR3 is TGTGCCAGCAGCTCCCCGGTTTTCTACAATGAGCAGTTCTTC.

This clonotype was seen ten or more times. The genes are TRBV6-2 or TRBV6-3 and TRBJ2-1; D perhaps matches TRBD2 (6 bases). This CDR3 has 17 amino acids. The V end was cut by 7 bases, the J end by 0 bases, with 19 bases between. Germline assignment: CDR1 MNHEY and CDR2 SVGEGT. CDR3 nucleotides: TGTGCCAGCACCTCGCGGGATACAATTAGCTCCTACAATGAGCAGTTCTTC. Its translation: CASTSRDTISSYNEQFF.

At least ten counts were recorded for this clonotype. CDR3 residues: CASRPLDTGELFF. The CDR3 nucleotides are TGTGCCAGCAGGCCCCTGGACACCGGGGAGCTGTTTTTT. V gene TRBV6-1 combines with J gene TRBJ2-2; D call uncertain. The CDR3 extends over 13 amino acids. The germline V and J ends were trimmed by 6 bases and 3 bases, with 8 bases remaining between them. From germline, CDR1 is MNHNS and CDR2 SASEGT.

With respect to this clonotype: Since a much larger clone is just one base distant, this may be a read error. This CDR3 is missing its conserved last phenylalanine or tryptophan, likely due to a read error. This chain uses TRBV7-9 with TRBJ1-1; unclear D gene. V shed 6 bases and J shed 0 bases, with 14 bases lying between them. Looked up from germline, CDR1 is SEHNR and CDR2 is FQNEAQ (reference sequence). There are 15 residues in the CDR3. This chain's CDR3 is CASRPKAGMNTEAFL. The CDR3 DNA sequence: TGTGCCAGCAGGCCGAAGGCGGGGATGAACACTGAAGCTTTCCTT.

In its sample, this clonotype was seen many times. The chain links TRBV20-1 to TRBJ2-1, with 7 bases lining up with TRBD2. CDR1 is DFQATT, CDR2 SNEGSKA, per germline (reference sequence). The CDR3 extends over 14 amino acids. Trimming cost V 6 bases and J 9 bases; bases outside gene matches: 14. The CDR3, as DNA: TGCAGTGCCGTAACAGGACATACGGGAGGTGAGCAGTTCTTC. It yields the protein CSAVTGHTGGEQFF.

This clonotype was counted ten times or more. This chain connects TRBV10-3 to TRBJ2-7, with D unclear. Deletions cut 6 bases from V and 5 bases from J, with 11 bases between. The length of the CDR3 is 12 residues. Germline CDR1 ENHRY, CDR2 SYGVKD. CDR3 nucleotide sequence: TGTGCCATCAGCCTCGGTGAAAACGAGCAGTACTTC. Translating gives CAISLGENEQYF.

V gene TRBV10-2 combines with J gene TRBJ2-1; tentatively, D is TRBD1 (7 bases). Trimming removed 2 bases from V and 8 bases from J, with 22 bases in between. Per germline, CDR1 WSHSY and CDR2 SAAADI. CDR3 length: 17 amino acids. In DNA, the CDR3 is TGCGCCAGCAGTGAGAGGGGGGCGGCAGGGGGACTCGATGAGCAGTTCTTC. Its protein is CASSERGAAGGLDEQFF.

This clonotype was detected only a few times. The rearrangement joins TRBV20-1 to TRBJ2-7; D possibly corresponds to TRBD1 (6 bases). The length of the CDR3 is 15 residues. Looked up from germline, CDR1 is DFQATT and CDR2 is SNEGSKA (reference sequence). Trimming cost V 3 bases and J 4 bases, with 19 bases left between them. The CDR3 DNA follows: TGCAGTGCTAGCCCCATGGCCGGGACAAAATACGAGCAGTACTTC. This codes for CSASPMAGTKYEQYF.

This clonotype was seen only a few times. The DNA for the CDR3 is TGTGCCAGCAGTGAGATGACAGGGGGCATTGGAACCGGGGAGCTGTTTTTT. This encodes CASSEMTGGIGTGELFF. This sequence joins TRBV6-1 and TRBJ2-2; TRBD1 matches 10 bases. The CDR3 is made up of 17 amino acids. In germline, CDR1 is MNHNS, CDR2 SASEGT. V trimming: 3 bases; J trimming: 5 bases; junction bases outside the gene matches: 9.

The rearrangement joins TRBV20-1 to TRBJ2-7, with D maybe TRBD1 (7 bases). The CDR3 runs to 12 residues. Germline V gives CDR1 DFQATT, CDR2 SNEGSKA (reference sequence). V was trimmed by 2 bases and J by 7 bases, leaving 12 bases between them. The CDR3 bases are TGCAGTGCTAGATCAGGGGGGTGGGAGCAGTACTTC. It specifies CSARSGGWEQYF.

This clonotype was seen at least ten times. The rearrangement links TRBV7-9 to TRBJ1-5; D ambiguous. CDR1 is SEHNR and CDR2 is FQNEAQ in the germline V gene (reference sequence). The V gene lost 5 bases and the J gene lost 3 bases, with 11 bases spanning the gap. CDR3 length: 14 residues. Here the CDR3 reads CASSTVQNNQPQHF. The CDR3 DNA reads as TGTGCCAGCAGCACGGTACAGAACAATCAGCCCCAGCATTTT. Full variable domain (missing parts from reference TRBV7-9 and TRBJ1-5): DTGVSQNPRHKITKRGQNVTFRCDPISEHNRLYWYRQTLGQGPEFLTYFQNEAQLEKSRLLSDRFSAERPKGSFSTLEIQRTEQGDSAMYLCASSTVQNNQPQHFGDGTRLSIL.

The rearrangement joins TRBV15 to TRBJ2-5; the match to TRBD2 covers 7 bases. The CDR3 sequence is 15 residues long. Germline CDR1 is LNHNV and CDR2 is YYDKDF (reference sequence). The trim removed 1 base at V and 2 bases at J, leaving 4 bases unmatched. In DNA form, the CDR3 reads TGTGCCACCAGCAGAGTGGCGGGGGTACAAGAGACCCAGTACTTC. Amino acid sequence: CATSRVAGVQETQYF.

This clonotype came up many times. The rearrangement joins TRBV7-3 to TRBJ2-5; D is undetermined. V shed 8 bases and J shed 5 bases, with 9 bases lying between them. Germline V gene data show CDR1 as SGHTA and CDR2 as FQGTGA. The length of the CDR3 is 11 residues. CDR3 in amino acids: CASGFGETQYF. CDR3 in DNA: TGTGCCAGCGGTTTCGGGGAGACCCAGTACTTC.

This chain links TRBV10-3 with TRBJ2-2; 8 bases map to TRBD1. The junction had 17 bases not matched to a gene; V was cut back by 10 bases and J by 7 bases. Germline values: CDR1 ENHRY, CDR2 SYGVKD. This CDR3 contains 16 residues. CDR3 coding DNA: TGTGCCAACCCCCGTGGGGACAGGCATATCCTCGGGGAGCTGTTTTTT. Its protein is CANPRGDRHILGELFF.

This clonotype was counted many times. This rearrangement joins TRBV20-1 to TRBJ2-5; D is ambiguous. The CDR3 runs 14 residues. V was pared by 6 bases and J by 5 bases, with 19 bases between. Germline V lookup: CDR1 DFQATT, CDR2 SNEGSKA (reference sequence). This CDR3 reads CSAEPGFLGETQYF. CDR3 coding DNA: TGCAGTGCCGAACCGGGCTTTTTGGGGGAGACCCAGTACTTC.

The rearrangement links TRBV19 to TRBJ2-3; a weak D match, TRBD2 (6 bases). The V gene lost 5 bases and the J gene lost 6 bases, with 21 bases spanning the gap. The CDR3 extends over 16 amino acids. Germline lookup yields CDR1 LNHDA and CDR2 SQIVND (reference sequence). In DNA, the CDR3 is TGTGCCAGTAGTGATCCGGGACTGGGAGCTGGTGATACGCAGTATTTT. Its translation: CASSDPGLGAGDTQYF.

This clonotype was seen repeatedly, ten times or more. This chain connects TRBV6-2 or TRBV6-3 to TRBJ1-1; TRBD1 is a possible D gene (5 bases). V gave up 6 bases and J gave up 4 bases, with 15 bases separating them. Germline CDR1 MNHEY, CDR2 SVGEGT. The CDR3 length is 14 residues. This CDR3 reads CASSSLGRGTEAFF. Here the CDR3 DNA reads TGTGCCAGCAGCAGCCTTGGGAGGGGCACTGAAGCTTTCTTT.

This clonotype was detected many times. V gene TRBV9 combines with J gene TRBJ2-1; D ambiguous. Trimming left V 6 bases short and J 9 bases short, with 22 bases between. Germline V CDR1 and CDR2: SGDLS, YYNGEE. The CDR3 covers 15 residues. CDR3 in amino acids: CASTSAPTAKIEQFF. CDR3 DNA: TGTGCCAGCACCTCAGCCCCGACTGCGAAGATTGAGCAGTTCTTC. Full variable domain (outside the CDR3, taken from reference TRBV9 and TRBJ2-1): DSGVTQTPKHLITATGQRVTLRCSPRSGDLSVYWYQQSLDQGLQFLIQYYNGEERAKGNILERFSAQQFPDLHSELNLSSLELGDSALYFCASTSAPTAKIEQFFGPGTRLTVL.

The chain joins TRBV12-3 or TRBV12-4 to TRBJ2-7; 12 nucleotides line up with TRBD2. The length of the CDR3 is 16 residues. The junction had 4 bases not matched to a gene; V was cut back by 1 base and J by 3 bases. CDR3 DNA sequence: TGTGCCAGCAGTTTAGGCTCGACTAGCGGGAGCTACGAGCAGTACTTC. Protein sequence: CASSLGSTSGSYEQYF.

There are a few counts of this clonotype. The CDR3 DNA reads TGCAGTGCTCACCCGGTGACTAGCGGGAGGTACAATGAGCAGTTCTTC. This gives the protein CSAHPVTSGRYNEQFF. The chain combines TRBV20-1 with TRBJ2-1, with TRBD2 matching 13 bases. This CDR3 region has 16 residues. CDR1 is DFQATT, CDR2 SNEGSKA, per germline (reference sequence). Trimming removed 5 bases from V and 4 bases from J; junction bases left unmatched: 8.

The rearrangement uses TRBV29-1 and TRBJ1-3, with D possibly TRBD1 on 5 matching bases. The CDR3 runs to 13 residues. Germline V lookup: CDR1 SQVTM, CDR2 ANQGSEA. V lost 6 bases and J 1 base, leaving 10 bases between the germline ends. CDR3 nucleotide sequence: TGCAGCGTCAGCCGGGGGTCTGGAAACACCATATATTTT. Residues: CSVSRGSGNTIYF.

The sample holds many counts of this clonotype. The chain couples TRBV5-1 to TRBJ2-5; TRBD2 matches at 12 bases. The CDR3 consists of 16 residues. Trimming cost V 3 bases and J 0 bases; bases outside gene matches: 3. From germline, CDR1 is SGHRS and CDR2 YFSETQ. In DNA form, the CDR3 reads TGCGCCAGCAGCTCCGGACTAGCGGGGAACCAAGAGACCCAGTACTTC. This sequence encodes CASSSGLAGNQETQYF.

This clonotype was recorded at least ten times. The rearrangement links TRBV7-9 to TRBJ1-5; D ambiguous. This CDR3 has 14 amino acids. V gave up 0 bases and J gave up 0 bases, with 3 bases separating them. Germline-derived CDR1 and CDR2 are SEHNR and FQNEAQ (reference sequence). The CDR3, as DNA: TGTGCCAGCAGCTTAGCTATTAGCAATCAGCCCCAGCATTTT. Its translation: CASSLAISNQPQHF.

This clonotype was counted between two and nine times. The chain combines TRBV19 with TRBJ2-7, with D tentatively TRBD1 (6 bases). V lost 8 bases and J lost 3, with 11 bases in between. CDR3 length equals 12 residues. Germline loops: CDR1 LNHDA, CDR2 SQIVND (reference sequence). CDR3 protein: CASGQRDYEQYF. DNA of the CDR3: TGTGCCAGTGGACAGAGGGACTACGAGCAGTACTTC. Together with reference TRBV19 and TRBJ2-7, the CDR3 gives the full variable domain: DGGITQSPKYLFRKEGQNVTLSCEQNLNHDAMYWYRQDPGQGLRLIYYSQIVNDFQKGDIAEGYSVSREKKESFPLTVTSAQKNPTAFYLCASGQRDYEQYFGPGTRLTVT.

This clonotype was counted between two and nine times. This chain joins TRBV21-1 and TRBJ2-4. TRBV21-1 is described as a pseudogene. The CDR3 has 13 residues. The CDR3 spells CASSKTIWSIQYF. CDR3 DNA: TGTGCCAGCAGCAAAACCATTTGGAGCATTCAGTACTTC.

V and J are TRBV10-3 and TRBJ2-7, with 8 positions matching TRBD2. CDR1 ENHRY and CDR2 SYGVKD come from the germline V gene. The CDR3 consists of 15 residues. Germline trimming cut 10 bases from V and 10 bases from J; bases unmatched to any gene: 21. The CDR3 here is CARGRFSGTPPCQYF. The CDR3 DNA sequence: TGTGCCAGGGGACGGTTTAGCGGGACTCCCCCCTGCCAGTACTTC.

The chain employs TRBV20-1 and TRBJ2-3; 7 positions match TRBD2. The V segment lost 1 base and the J segment 4 bases; nucleotides outside the gene matches: 23. The CDR3 is 20 residues long. The germline V gene encodes CDR1 DFQATT and CDR2 SNEGSKA (reference sequence). The chain's CDR3 is CSARAEAGRFLVMGPDTQYF. The CDR3 DNA reads as TGCAGTGCTAGAGCGGAAGCGGGAAGGTTTCTTGTGATGGGTCCAGATACGCAGTATTTT.